This T cell receptor (beta chain) came from a study of blood T cells in healthy people across ages. Study-wide background: The template switching approach captured approximately one barcoded beta molecule for every two T cells.

Every sample yielded at least 6 million isolated PBMCs. Primers used in a second PCR of roughly 6 to 11 cycles were a sample-barcoded 5' primer and a J-beta primer mix. Each CDR3 protein gets one entry after TCRdb re-called the 5' RACE reads with MiXCR. The table shows 700,000 or so distinct CDR3 sequences, with roughly 43% occurring only once. This clonotype was recorded a few times. Its antigen is not identified. The CDR3 is 16 amino acids. Germline CDR1 LGHNA, CDR2 YNFKEQ. With V trimmed by 5 bases and J by 5 bases, 9 bases remained unmatched. Study results and caveats: Long-lived donors carried more naive CD4+ cells and greater diversity than aged donors. Older individuals had lower TCR beta diversity per million T cells (the decline was roughly linear).

The chain joins TRBV4-2 to TRBJ1-6; 7 bases fit TRBD1. Material: blood. This receptor was obtained from an elderly man in good health. This CDR3 reads CASSSQPGQNNSPLHF. CDR3 nucleotide sequence: TGTGCCAGCAGCTCTCAACCGGGACAGAATAATTCACCCCTCCACTTT.